This T cell receptor (beta chain) appears in the sequencing data of a study of T cell responses to AZD1222 COVID-19 vaccine. Study findings and constraints: It was only after the peak T cell response that any repertoires were sampled. Spike regions recognized by vaccine-associated CD4 TCRs spanned the protein, led by 160-218 and 743-854. The donor cohort was predominantly white British with a female majority, and clonal diversity may have been underestimated. Baseline testing showed seropositivity in only five or six AZD1222 recipients.

Measured with immunoSEQ multiplex PCR; TCRdb has only the in-frame clones, and not every one. Among some 150,000 clones listed, roughly nine tenths were seen once. The CDR3 runs 14 residues. The V gene lost 3 bases and the J gene lost 3 bases, with 9 bases spanning the gap. Germline CDR1 is SGHTA and CDR2 is FQGTGA. A note on this clone: Its antigen remains unknown.

The TCR sequence derives from an adult in good health. The material was peripheral blood, obtained on day 0 of MenACWY control vaccination. The chain recombines TRBV7-3 with TRBJ1-3; no definite D call. The CDR3 nucleotides read TGTGCCAGCAGCTTGTCTGGGGTTGGAAACACCATATATTTT. Its protein is CASSLSGVGNTIYF.